This is a list of T cell receptor beta chains from one sample in a study of T cells in Graves' hyperthyroidism and ophthalmopathy. TCRdb used MiXCR to reprocess the multiplex PCR reads, holding one entry per CDR3 protein. The data contain 400,000 to 600,000 distinct CDR3 sequences, around 20% of them singletons. Sequenced: blood. Receptors were obtained from a man younger than 30 with Graves' hyperthyroidism. Each CDR3 is given with its conserved first and last residue. The listing skips clone size in some rows; elsewhere it reads once, few, many or a size class.

TRBV28,TRBJ1-1,many,CASSPRQGRRNTEAFF
TRBV2,TRBJ1-1,many,CASSGGGPNTEAFF
TRBV30,TRBJ1-2,few,CAWSYGLDYGYTF
TRBV27,TRBJ2-7,many,CASSLLPGQEDPSKYEQYF
TRBV29-1,TRBJ1-1,NA,CSAPGGLNTEAFF
TRBV5-1,TRBJ2-7,NA,CASSLEGGPPRYEQYF
TRBV6-1,TRBJ1-1,NA,CASSASAFF
TRBV6-1,TRBJ2-7,many,CASSVGSRSYEQYF
TRBV7-9,TRBJ2-2,NA,CASSLRQRCTGELFF
TRBV12-3/TRBV12-4,TRBJ1-2,many,CASSFKDYGYTF
TRBV11-2,TRBJ1-2,many,CASSLGASVSYGYTF
TRBV7-7,TRBJ1-1,NA,CASRGVQVETEAFF
TRBV6-5,TRBJ2-7,NA,CASSYSSFRGRPYEQYF
TRBV28,TRBJ1-1,many,CASSLRQGFVAEAFF
TRBV3-1,TRBJ1-3,NA,CASSQYNGLGDTIYF
TRBV4-1,TRBJ1-1,few,CASSPSTGGRTEAFF
TRBV5-1,TRBJ1-2,many,CASSLTGPGYTF
TRBV7-8,TRBJ2-2,NA,CASSHLGGTAGELFF
TRBV4-1,TRBJ1-5,NA,CASSQDAGYYQPQHF
TRBV27,TRBJ1-2,NA,CASKQGAQFYGYTF
TRBV7-2,TRBJ2-7,NA,CASSLRSGSTYEQYF
TRBV20-1,TRBJ2-7,many,CSATWARDYEQYF
TRBV20-1,TRBJ2-7,many,CSAQAGTIPYEQYF
TRBV2,TRBJ1-5,NA,CATTRDRDQPQQF
TRBV4-1,TRBJ1-1,many,CASSQENQGGAFF
TRBV12-3/TRBV12-4,TRBJ1-3,many,CASSFKGGSGNTIYF
TRBV28,TRBJ2-6,once,CASSLPGTGANVLTF
TRBV9,TRBJ1-5,many,CASSGTGLSNQPQHF
TRBV7-8,TRBJ2-4,many,CASSLVPEADIQYF
TRBV6-5,TRBJ2-2,NA,CASSYSKGIRGTGELFF
TRBV6-2/TRBV6-3,TRBJ2-5,many,CASSYSEQETQYF
TRBV10-2,TRBJ2-7,many,CASSDPGRYEQYF
TRBV20-1,TRBJ1-5,few,CSAVGQGIESEPQHF
TRBV6-9,TRBJ2-7,many,CAMQRDRSYEQYF
TRBV19,TRBJ1-1,many,CASSAWTGKDTEAFF
TRBV20-1,TRBJ1-1,many,CSARAQLMNTEAFF
TRBV28,TRBJ1-2,many,CASTSSARGGYTF
TRBV9,TRBJ1-5,few,CASSVSGEGQPQHF
TRBV5-1,TRBJ1-1,many,CASKGDYTEAFF
TRBV7-9,TRBJ1-2,many,CASSPEDIYGYTF